This record looks at one T cell receptor (beta chain) sequence and its context. Its antigen is not known. The sample originates from a study of T cell repertoires in cytomegalovirus infection. The length of the CDR3 is 15 residues. The germline gives CDR1 SEHNR, CDR2 FQNEAQ (reference sequence). V lost 4 bases and J 6 bases, leaving 15 bases between the germline ends. Study results and caveats: Dominating the ex vivo response were TCR beta clonotypes that were CMV-specific and HLA-C-restricted.

TCRdb reprocessed the reads with MiXCR, giving one entry per CDR3 protein. Of about 85,000 distinct CDR3 sequences detected, about half appear once; the ten largest clones hold just over 90%. This sequence originates from a human donor in good health (CMV status not recorded). Some clones in this sample may be carry-over from other donors' samples. Sequences were derived from CD8+ T cells from cultured PBMCs, sampled from culture after CMV antigen stimulation. The chain is built from TRBV7-9 and TRBJ1-4; no clear D. The CDR3 spells CASSSRDTADEKLFF. CDR3 DNA: TGTGCCAGCAGCTCGAGAGACACCGCGGATGAAAAACTGTTTTTT. Variable domain in full (rest from reference TRBV7-9 and TRBJ1-4): DTGVSQNPRHKITKRGQNVTFRCDPISEHNRLYWYRQTLGQGPEFLTYFQNEAQLEKSRLLSDRFSAERPKGSFSTLEIQRTEQGDSAMYLCASSSRDTADEKLFFGSGTQLSVL.